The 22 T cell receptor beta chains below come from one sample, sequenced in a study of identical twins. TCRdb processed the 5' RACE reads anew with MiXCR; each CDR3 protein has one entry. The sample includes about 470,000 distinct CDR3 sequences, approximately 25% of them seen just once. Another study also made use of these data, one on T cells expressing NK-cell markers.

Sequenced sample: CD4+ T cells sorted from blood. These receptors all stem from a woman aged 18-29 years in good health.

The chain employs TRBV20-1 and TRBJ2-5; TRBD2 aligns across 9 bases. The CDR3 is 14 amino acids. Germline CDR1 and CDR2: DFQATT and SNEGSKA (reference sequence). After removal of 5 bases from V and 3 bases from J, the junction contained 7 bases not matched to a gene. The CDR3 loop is CSAVAGARKETQYF. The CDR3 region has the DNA TGCAGTGCTGTAGCGGGAGCAAGAAAAGAGACCCAGTACTTC.

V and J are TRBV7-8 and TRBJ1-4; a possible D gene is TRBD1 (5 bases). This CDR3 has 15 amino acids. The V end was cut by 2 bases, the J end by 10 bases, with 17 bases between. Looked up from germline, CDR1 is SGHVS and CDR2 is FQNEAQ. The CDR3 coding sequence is TGTGCCAGCAGCTTATCGGGACCCTGGGAGGGAAAACTGTTTTTT. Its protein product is CASSLSGPWEGKLFF.

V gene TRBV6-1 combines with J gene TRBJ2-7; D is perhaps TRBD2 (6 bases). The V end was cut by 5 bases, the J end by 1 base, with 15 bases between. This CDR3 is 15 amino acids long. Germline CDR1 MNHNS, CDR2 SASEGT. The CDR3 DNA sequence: TGTGCCAGCAGTCGCTCCCCGGGACTTTCCTACGAGCAGTACTTC. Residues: CASSRSPGLSYEQYF.

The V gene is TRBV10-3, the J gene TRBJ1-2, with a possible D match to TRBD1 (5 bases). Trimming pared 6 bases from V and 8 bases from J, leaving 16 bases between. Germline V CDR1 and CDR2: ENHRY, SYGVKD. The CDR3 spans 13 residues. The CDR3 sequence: CAIRPDRDEGYTF. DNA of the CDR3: TGTGCCATCAGGCCCGACCGGGACGAGGGCTACACCTTC.

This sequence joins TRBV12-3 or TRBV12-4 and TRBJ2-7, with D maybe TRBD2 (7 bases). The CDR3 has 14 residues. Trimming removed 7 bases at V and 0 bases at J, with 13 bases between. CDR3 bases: TGTGCCAGCACCGAGGGGGAGGGCTCCTACGAGCAGTACTTC. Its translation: CASTEGEGSYEQYF.

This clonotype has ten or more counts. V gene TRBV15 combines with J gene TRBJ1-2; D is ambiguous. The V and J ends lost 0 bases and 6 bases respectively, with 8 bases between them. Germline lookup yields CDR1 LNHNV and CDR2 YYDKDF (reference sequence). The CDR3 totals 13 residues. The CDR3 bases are TGTGCCACCAGCAGAGATATTCAGGATGGCTACACCTTC. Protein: CATSRDIQDGYTF.

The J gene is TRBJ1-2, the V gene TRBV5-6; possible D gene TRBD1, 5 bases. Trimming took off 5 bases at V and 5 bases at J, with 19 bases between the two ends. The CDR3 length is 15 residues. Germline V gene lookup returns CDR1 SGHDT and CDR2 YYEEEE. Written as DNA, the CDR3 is TGTGCCAGCAGACCCGGGACGAGAGGCTCTTATGGCTACACCTTC. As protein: CASRPGTRGSYGYTF.

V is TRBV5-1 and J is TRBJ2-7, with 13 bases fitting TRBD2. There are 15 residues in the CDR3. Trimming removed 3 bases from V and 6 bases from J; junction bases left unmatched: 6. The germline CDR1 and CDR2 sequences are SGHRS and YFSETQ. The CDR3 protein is CASSSGLAGYSEQYF. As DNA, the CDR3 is TGCGCCAGCAGCTCGGGACTAGCGGGATACTCCGAGCAGTACTTC. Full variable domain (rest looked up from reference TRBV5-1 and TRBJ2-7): KAGVTQTPRYLIKTRGQQVTLSCSPISGHRSVSWYQQTPGQGLQFLFEYFSETQRNKGNFPGRFSGRQFSNSRSEMNVSTLELGDSALYLCASSSGLAGYSEQYFGPGTRLTVT.

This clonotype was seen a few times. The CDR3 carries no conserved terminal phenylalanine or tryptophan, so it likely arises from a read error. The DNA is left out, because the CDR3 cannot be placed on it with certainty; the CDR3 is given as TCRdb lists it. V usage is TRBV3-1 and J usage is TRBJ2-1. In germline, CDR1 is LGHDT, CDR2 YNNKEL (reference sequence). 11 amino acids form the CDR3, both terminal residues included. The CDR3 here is CASSRHQTSSC.

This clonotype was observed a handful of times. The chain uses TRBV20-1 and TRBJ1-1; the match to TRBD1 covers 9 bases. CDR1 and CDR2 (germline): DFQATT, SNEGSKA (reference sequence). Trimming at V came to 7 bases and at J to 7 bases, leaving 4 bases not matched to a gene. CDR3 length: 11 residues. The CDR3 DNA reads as TGCAGTGGCGGACAGGGGAGTGAAGCTTTCTTT. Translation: CSGGQGSEAFF.

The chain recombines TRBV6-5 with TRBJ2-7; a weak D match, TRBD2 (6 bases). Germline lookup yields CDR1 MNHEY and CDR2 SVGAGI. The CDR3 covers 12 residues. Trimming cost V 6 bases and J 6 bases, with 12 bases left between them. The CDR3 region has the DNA TGTGCCAGCAGCTCAGGGACTGGCGAGCAGTACTTC. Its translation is CASSSGTGEQYF.

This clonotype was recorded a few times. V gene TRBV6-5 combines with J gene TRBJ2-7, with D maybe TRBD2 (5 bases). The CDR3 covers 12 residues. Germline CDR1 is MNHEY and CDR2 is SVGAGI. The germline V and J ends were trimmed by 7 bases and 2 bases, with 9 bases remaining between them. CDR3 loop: CASTATTYEQYF. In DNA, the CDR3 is TGTGCCAGCACGGCGACTACCTACGAGCAGTACTTC.

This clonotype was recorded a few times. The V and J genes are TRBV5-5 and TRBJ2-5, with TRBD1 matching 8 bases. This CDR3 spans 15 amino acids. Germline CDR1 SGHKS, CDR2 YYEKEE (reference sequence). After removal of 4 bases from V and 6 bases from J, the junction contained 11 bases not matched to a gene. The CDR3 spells CASSPRQGNAKTQYF. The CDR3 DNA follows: TGTGCCAGCAGCCCGAGACAGGGGAACGCGAAGACCCAGTACTTC.

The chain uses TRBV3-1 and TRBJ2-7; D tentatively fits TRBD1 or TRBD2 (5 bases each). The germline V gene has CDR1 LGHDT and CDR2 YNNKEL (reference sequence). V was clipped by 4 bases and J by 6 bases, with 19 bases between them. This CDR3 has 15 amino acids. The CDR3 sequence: CASSRYSGTPGEQYF. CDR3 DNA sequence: TGTGCCAGCAGCCGCTATAGTGGGACCCCCGGCGAGCAGTACTTC.

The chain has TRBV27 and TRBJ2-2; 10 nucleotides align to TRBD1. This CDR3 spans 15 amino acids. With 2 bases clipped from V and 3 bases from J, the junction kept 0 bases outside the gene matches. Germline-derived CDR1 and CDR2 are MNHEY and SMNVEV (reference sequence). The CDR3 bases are TGTGCCAGCAGTTTAGGGACAGGGGACACCGGGGAGCTGTTTTTT. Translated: CASSLGTGDTGELFF.

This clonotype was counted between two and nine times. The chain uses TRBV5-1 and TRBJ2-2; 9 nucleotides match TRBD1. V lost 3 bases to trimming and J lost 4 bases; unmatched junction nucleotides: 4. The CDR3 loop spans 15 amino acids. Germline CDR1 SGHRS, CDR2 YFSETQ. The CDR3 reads CASSSWTGVTGELFF. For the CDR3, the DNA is TGCGCCAGCAGCTCCTGGACAGGGGTCACCGGGGAGCTGTTTTTT.

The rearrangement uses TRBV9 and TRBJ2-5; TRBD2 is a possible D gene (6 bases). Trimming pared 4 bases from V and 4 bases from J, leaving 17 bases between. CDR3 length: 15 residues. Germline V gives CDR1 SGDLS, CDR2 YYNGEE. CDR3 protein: CASSSGSLASETQYF. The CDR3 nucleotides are TGTGCCAGCAGCTCCGGGTCACTAGCATCAGAGACCCAGTACTTC.

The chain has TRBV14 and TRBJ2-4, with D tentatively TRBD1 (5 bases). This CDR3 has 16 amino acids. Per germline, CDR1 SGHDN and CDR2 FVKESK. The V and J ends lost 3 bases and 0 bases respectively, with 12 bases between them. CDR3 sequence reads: CASSHLTAQAKNIQYF. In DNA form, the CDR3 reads TGTGCCAGCAGCCACTTGACAGCTCAAGCCAAAAACATTCAGTACTTC.

The CDR3 DNA is TGTGCCAGCAGCACCGAATACAATGAGCAGTTCTTC. As protein: CASSTEYNEQFF. V gene TRBV12-3 or TRBV12-4 combines with J gene TRBJ2-1; D not certain. Trimming removed 6 bases from V and 4 bases from J, with 7 bases in between. The CDR3 totals 12 residues.

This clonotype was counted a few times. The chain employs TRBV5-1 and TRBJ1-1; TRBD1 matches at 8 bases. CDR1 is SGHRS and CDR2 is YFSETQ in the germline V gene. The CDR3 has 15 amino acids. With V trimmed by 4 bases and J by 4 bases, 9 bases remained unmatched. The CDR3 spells CASSVDRGMGTEAFF. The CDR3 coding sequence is TGCGCCAGCAGCGTTGACAGGGGAATGGGCACTGAAGCTTTCTTT.

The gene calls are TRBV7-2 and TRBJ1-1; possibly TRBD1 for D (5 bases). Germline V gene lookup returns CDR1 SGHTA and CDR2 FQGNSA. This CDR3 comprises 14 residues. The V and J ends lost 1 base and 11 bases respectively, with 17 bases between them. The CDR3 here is CASSLVGGAGVAFF. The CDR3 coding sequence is TGTGCCAGCAGCTTAGTAGGCGGGGCCGGGGTCGCTTTCTTT.

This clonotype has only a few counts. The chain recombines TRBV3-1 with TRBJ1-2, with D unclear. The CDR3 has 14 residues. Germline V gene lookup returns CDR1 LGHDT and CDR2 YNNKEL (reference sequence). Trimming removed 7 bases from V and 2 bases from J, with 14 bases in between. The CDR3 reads CASMGVGKNYGYTF. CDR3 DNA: TGTGCCAGCATGGGCGTCGGAAAGAACTATGGCTACACCTTC.